A selection of T cell receptor beta chains follows, all from one sample in a study of blood T cell repertoires in COVID-19. TCRdb keeps only in-frame clones here, not all; method: immunoSEQ multiplex PCR. The table shows fewer than 300,000 clones, with more than 80% occurring only once. Sequencing used PBMCs or T cells enriched from blood (not recorded which). These receptors were collected from a woman aged 25 to 39 who had recovered from COVID-19. Each CDR3 is given with its conserved first and last residue. The D gene is left open where the match is weak. Clone size appears in some rows only: once, few, many, or a class for an expanded clone.

v_call	clone_size	d_call	j_call	cdr3_nt	cdr3_aa
TRBV6-5	-	-	TRBJ1-6	TGTGCCAGCAGAGGATCGGACAGAGATAATTCACCCCTCCACTTT	CASRGSDRDNSPLHF
TRBV9	-	TRBD2	TRBJ2-3	TGTGCCAGCAGCGTAGCTACGGGGCGGGAGGGTCGGTCAGATACGCAGTATTTT	CASSVATGREGRSDTQYF
TRBV10-3	-	-	TRBJ2-2	TGTGCCATCAGCGGGGGAACGAACACCGGGGAGCTGTTTTTT	CAISGGTNTGELFF
TRBV4-1	-	TRBD1	TRBJ1-6	TGCGCCAGCAGCCCAGGGGGCGCTAGATCACCCCTCCACTTT	CASSPGGARSPLHF
TRBV2	-	TRBD2	TRBJ2-7	TGTGCCAGCAGTGCACTAGCGGGAAACTACGAGCAGTACTTC	CASSALAGNYEQYF
TRBV20-1	-	TRBD2	TRBJ2-2	TGCAGTGCTAGTCTTGGCGGGAGGGCGACCGGGGAGCTGTTTTTT	CSASLGGRATGELFF
TRBV7-2	once	-	TRBJ2-1	TGTGCCAGCAGCCCCGGGAGAGCACCACTGCAGTTCTTC	CASSPGRAPLQFF
TRBV6-5	-	-	TRBJ1-2	TGTGCCAGCAGTTACCCAGGTCCTAATGACTACACCTTC	CASSYPGPNDYTF
TRBV2	few	-	TRBJ1-1	TGTGCCAGCAGTGAACGGGTGGGGGCCTTGAACACTGAAGCTTTCTTT	CASSERVGALNTEAFF
TRBV5-5	few	-	TRBJ2-7	TGTGCCAGCAGCTTGGCAGGTAACGAGCAGTACTTC	CASSLAGNEQYF
TRBV19	few	-	TRBJ1-5	TGTGCCAGTAGTATTGGACAGACTTATAGCAATCAGCCCCAGCATTTT	CASSIGQTYSNQPQHF
TRBV3-1/TRBV3-2	-	TRBD1	TRBJ1-4	TGTGCCAGCAGCCTCGGGACAGGGGAACGGAAACTGTTTTTT	CASSLGTGERKLFF
TRBV29-1	-	TRBD1	TRBJ2-7	TGCAGCGTAGAGCCGGGACAGGGGGACGAGCAGTACTTC	CSVEPGQGDEQYF
TRBV20-1	-	-	TRBJ2-7	TGCAGTGCTACCCTTTACGAGCAGTACTTC	CSATLYEQYF